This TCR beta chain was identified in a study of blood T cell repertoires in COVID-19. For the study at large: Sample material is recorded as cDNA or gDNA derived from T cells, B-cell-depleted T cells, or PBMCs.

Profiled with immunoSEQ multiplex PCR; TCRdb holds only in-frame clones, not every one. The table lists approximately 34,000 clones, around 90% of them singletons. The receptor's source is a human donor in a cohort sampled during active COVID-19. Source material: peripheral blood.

CDR3 nucleotides: TGTGCCAGCAGTTACTCTAGCGTTGAGCAGTTCTTC. This codes for CASSYSSVEQFF. The chain uses TRBV6-6 and TRBJ2-1, with D maybe TRBD2 (5 bases). Between the trimmed V and J ends, which lost 0 bases and 9 bases, there was a span of 6 bases. Germline assignment: CDR1 MNHNY and CDR2 SVGAGI (reference sequence). The CDR3 loop spans 12 amino acids.